The clone carrying this T cell receptor beta chain occurred many times. TCRdb reprocessed the 5' RACE reads via MiXCR and lists one record per CDR3 protein. The sample carries some 130,000 distinct CDR3 sequences, 6% to 8.5% recorded once. This CDR3 contains 14 residues. CDR1 is SGHAT and CDR2 is FQNNGV in the germline V gene. Trimming pared 1 base from V and 2 bases from J, leaving 6 bases between. This specimen belongs to a study of CD8 T cells in ankylosing spondylitis. The sequenced sample was blood, either unsorted or a sorted T cell fraction (not recorded which). The rearrangement joins TRBV11-2 to TRBJ2-1; possibly TRBD1 for D (6 bases). This clonotype was obtained from a female donor with ankylosing spondylitis or in good health (not recorded which). The CDR3 loop reads CASSLGGPYNEQFF. The CDR3 DNA reads TGTGCCAGCAGCTTAGGGGGGCCCTACAATGAGCAGTTCTTC.